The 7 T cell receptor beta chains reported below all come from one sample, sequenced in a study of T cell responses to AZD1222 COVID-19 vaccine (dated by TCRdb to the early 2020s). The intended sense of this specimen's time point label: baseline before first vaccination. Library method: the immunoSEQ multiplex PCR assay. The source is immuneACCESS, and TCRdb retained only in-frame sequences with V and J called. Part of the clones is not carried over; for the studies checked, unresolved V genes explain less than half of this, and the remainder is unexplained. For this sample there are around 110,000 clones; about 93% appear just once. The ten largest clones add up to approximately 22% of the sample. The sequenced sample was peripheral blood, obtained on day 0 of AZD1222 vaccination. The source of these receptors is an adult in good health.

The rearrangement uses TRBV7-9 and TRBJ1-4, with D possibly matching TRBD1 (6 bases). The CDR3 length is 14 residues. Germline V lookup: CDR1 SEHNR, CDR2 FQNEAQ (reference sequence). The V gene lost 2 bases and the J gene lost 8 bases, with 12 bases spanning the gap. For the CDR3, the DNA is TGTGCCAGCAGCTTAATCGGGAGGGGGGAAAAACTGTTTTTT. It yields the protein CASSLIGRGEKLFF.

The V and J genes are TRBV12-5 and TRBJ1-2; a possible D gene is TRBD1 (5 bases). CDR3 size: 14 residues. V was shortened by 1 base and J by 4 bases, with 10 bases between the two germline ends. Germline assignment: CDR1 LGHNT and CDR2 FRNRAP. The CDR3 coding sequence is TGTGCTAGTGGTTTGGCCGGACAAGTCTATGGCTACACCTTC. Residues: CASGLAGQVYGYTF.

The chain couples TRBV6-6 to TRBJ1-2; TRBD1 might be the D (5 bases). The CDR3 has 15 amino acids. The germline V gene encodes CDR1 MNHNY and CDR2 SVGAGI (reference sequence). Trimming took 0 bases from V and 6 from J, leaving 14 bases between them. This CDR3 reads CASSYSNRGDDGYTF. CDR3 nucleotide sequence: TGTGCCAGCAGTTACTCGAATAGGGGCGACGATGGCTACACCTTC.

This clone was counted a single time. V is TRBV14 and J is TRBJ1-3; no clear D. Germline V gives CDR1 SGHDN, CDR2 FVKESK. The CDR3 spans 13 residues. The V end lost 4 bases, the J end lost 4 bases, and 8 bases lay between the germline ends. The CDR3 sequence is CASSRVYGNTIYF. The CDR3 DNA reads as TGTGCCAGCAGCCGCGTTTACGGAAACACCATATATTTT.

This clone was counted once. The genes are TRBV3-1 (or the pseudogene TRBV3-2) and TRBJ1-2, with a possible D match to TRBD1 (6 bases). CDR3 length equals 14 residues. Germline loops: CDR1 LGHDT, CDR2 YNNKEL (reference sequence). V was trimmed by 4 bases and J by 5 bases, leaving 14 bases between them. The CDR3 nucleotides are TGTGCCAGCAGCCCAAAACAGGGAACGTATGGCTACACCTTC. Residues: CASSPKQGTYGYTF.

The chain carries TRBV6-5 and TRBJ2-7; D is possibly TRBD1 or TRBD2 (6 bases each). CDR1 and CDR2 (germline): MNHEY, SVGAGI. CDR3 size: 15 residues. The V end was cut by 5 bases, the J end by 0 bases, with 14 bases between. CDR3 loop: CASSTLGGLSYEQYF. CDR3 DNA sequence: TGTGCCAGCAGTACCCTTGGGGGGCTCTCCTACGAGCAGTACTTC.

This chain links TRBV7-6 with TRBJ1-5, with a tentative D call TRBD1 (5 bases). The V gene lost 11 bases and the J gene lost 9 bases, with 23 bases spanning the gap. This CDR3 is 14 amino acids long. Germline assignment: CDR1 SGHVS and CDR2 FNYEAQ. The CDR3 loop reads CAGGGPIDSGPQHF. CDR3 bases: TGTGCCGGCGGGGGACCAATCGATTCTGGGCCCCAGCATTTT.